Following are 2 T cell receptor beta chains from one sample sequenced in a study of CD8 T cells in Susac syndrome. With random hexamers, 0.5 to 1 ug RNA was reverse transcribed. TCRdb independently ran MiXCR on the immunoSEQ multiplex PCR reads; one entry per CDR3 protein. The data hold roughly 200,000 distinct CDR3 sequences, with around 95% observed a single time. The specimen sequenced was CD4+ T cells from PBMCs. All receptors come from a human donor with multiple sclerosis.

The chain's CDR3 is CASSLGATGPGELFF. The CDR3 bases are TGTGCCAGCAGCCTTGGGGCCACAGGGCCCGGGGAGCTGTTTTTT. The chain joins TRBV9 to TRBJ2-2; a possible D gene is TRBD1 (6 bases). This CDR3 has 15 residues. With 4 bases removed from V and 6 bases from J, the gap between germline ends came to 16 bases. Germline loops: CDR1 SGDLS, CDR2 YYNGEE.

In DNA form, the CDR3 reads TGTGCCAGCTCACCTTCCGAGGGGGCAGGCATCTATGGCTACACCTTC. Translation gives CASSPSEGAGIYGYTF. The rearrangement uses TRBV18 and TRBJ1-2; TRBD1 agrees at 7 bases. V was pared by 3 bases and J by 4 bases, with 11 bases of the junction left unmatched. Germline lookup yields CDR1 KGHSH and CDR2 LQKENI. The CDR3 has 16 residues.